This T cell receptor beta chain appears in the sequencing data of a study of blood T cell repertoires in COVID-19. Study overall: The United States, Italy and Spain provided the acute and convalescent COVID-19 samples. PBMCs, B-cell-depleted T cells, or T cells were the source of the cDNA or gDNA that made up the material.

Source study methods: From reference gene primer amplification, estimates of nucleated cell counts were derived. Profiling relied on immunoSEQ multiplex PCR, and the TCRdb table lists in-frame clones only, not all of them. V and J calls and clone size follow that table, whereas D and trimming were derived from the DNA. The sample contains 100,000 or so clones, about 78% of which appear only once. CDR1 is LNHNV and CDR2 is YYDKDF in the germline V gene (reference sequence). Trimming left V 3 bases short and J 3 bases short, with 14 bases between. This CDR3 contains 16 residues. The sequencing sample was made of peripheral blood. The source of this sequence is a man aged 60 to 75 with active or convalescent COVID-19. The rearrangement uses TRBV15 and TRBJ1-4; no definite D call. In nucleotides, the CDR3 is TGTGCCACCAGCAGGTCCCCCAAGGGAGCTAATGAAAAACTGTTTTTT. Protein sequence: CATSRSPKGANEKLFF.